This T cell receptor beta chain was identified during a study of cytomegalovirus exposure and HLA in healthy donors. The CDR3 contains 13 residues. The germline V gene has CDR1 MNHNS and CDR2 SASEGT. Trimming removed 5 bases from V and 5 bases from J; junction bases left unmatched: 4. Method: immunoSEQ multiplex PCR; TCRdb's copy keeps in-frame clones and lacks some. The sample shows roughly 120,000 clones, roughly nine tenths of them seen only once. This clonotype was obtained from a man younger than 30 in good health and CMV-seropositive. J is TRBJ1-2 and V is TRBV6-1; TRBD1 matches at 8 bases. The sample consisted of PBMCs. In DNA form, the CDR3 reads TGTGCCAGCAGTCCAGGGGGCAGGTATGGCTACACCTTC. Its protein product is CASSPGGRYGYTF.